Listed here are 9 T cell receptor beta chains from one sample, sequenced in a study of graft-versus-host responses after intestinal transplantation (dated by TCRdb to the early 2020s). Their antigens are not known. Taken with the paper, the label for time point translates to: cells obtained before transplantation from donor or recipient. The protocol used for the library was the immunoSEQ multiplex PCR assay. The clones in this table, taken by TCRdb from immuneACCESS, are in-frame only. Not every clone is retained; where verified, under half of the shortfall comes from an unresolved V gene, and the cause of the rest is unknown. The sample yields around 99,000 clones; about 92% were counted once. The ten largest clones capture 2% of the sample. This specimen consisted of unstimulated CD8+ T cells sorted from spleen or lymph node cells, obtained before intestinal transplant. These receptors originate from a human donor who received an intestinal transplant.

J is TRBJ2-7 and V is TRBV21-1; TRBD1, as called in the table, went unchecked against the DNA. TRBV21-1 is classified as a pseudogene. This CDR3 spans 14 amino acids. CDR3 loop: CASSIRTGGYEQYF. The DNA of the CDR3 is TGTGCCAGCAGCATACGGACAGGGGGCTACGAGCAGTACTTC.

This chain uses TRBV9 with TRBJ2-7; D is possibly TRBD2 (7 bases). V was shortened by 0 bases and J by 2 bases, with 18 bases between the two germline ends. Germline V lookup: CDR1 SGDLS, CDR2 YYNGEE. This CDR3 has 17 amino acids. The CDR3 DNA follows: TGTGCCAGCAGCGTAGACTCGGGGGGCAGTAACCCCTACGAGCAGTACTTC. Its translation is CASSVDSGGSNPYEQYF.

The chain carries TRBV7-9 and TRBJ2-5; D is ambiguous. The J call may be in error: the DNA end matches TRBJ2-7 better. CDR3 length: 13 residues. Per the germline V gene, CDR1 is SEHNR and CDR2 is FQNEAQ (reference sequence). For the CDR3, the DNA is TGTGCCAGCAGCCTAGGCCCCTCCTACGAGCAGTACTTC. This sequence encodes CASSLGPSYEQYF.

The V and J genes are TRBV11-2 and TRBJ2-3; 8 bases match TRBD2. Trimming removed 5 bases from V and 2 bases from J; junction bases left unmatched: 9. The CDR3 length is 16 residues. From germline, CDR1 is SGHAT and CDR2 FQNNGV. The DNA for the CDR3 is TGTGCCAGCAGCCCCACAAGCGGGGGAGACACAGATACGCAGTATTTT. Encoded protein: CASSPTSGGDTDTQYF.

This chain joins TRBV30 and TRBJ2-3, with D perhaps TRBD1 (7 bases). V lost 1 base and J 5 bases, leaving 22 bases between the germline ends. This CDR3 region has 17 residues. Germline V CDR1 and CDR2: GTSNPN, SVGIG (reference sequence). This CDR3 is CAWSDRVGQGGLDTQYF. Here the CDR3 DNA reads TGTGCCTGGAGTGATAGAGTAGGGCAGGGGGGTTTAGATACGCAGTATTTT.

The rearrangement links TRBV10-3 to TRBJ2-1; D is ambiguous. Looked up from germline, CDR1 is ENHRY and CDR2 is SYGVKD. The CDR3 is made up of 14 amino acids. Trimming took off 4 bases at V and 0 bases at J, with 7 bases between the two ends. DNA for the CDR3: TGTGCCATCAGTGTGAGTAGCTCCTACAATGAGCAGTTCTTC. It is translated as CAISVSSSYNEQFF.

This clone was detected once. Here the CDR3 reads CASSFTAGGDGYTF. CDR3 DNA: TGTGCCAGCAGTTTTACCGCAGGGGGCGATGGCTACACCTTC. This chain uses TRBV27 with TRBJ1-2; 8 bases map to TRBD1. The CDR3 length is 14 residues. The trim removed 3 bases at V and 6 bases at J, leaving 6 bases unmatched. CDR1 is MNHEY, CDR2 SMNVEV, per germline (reference sequence).

The chain carries TRBV6-4 and TRBJ2-2, with D possibly TRBD2 on 5 matching bases. This CDR3 has 17 amino acids. CDR1 and CDR2 (germline): MRHNA, SNTAGT. Trimming removed 0 bases at V and 2 bases at J, with 13 bases between. The CDR3 DNA follows: TGTGCCAGCAGTGACTCGGTTTGGGAGAAAAACACCGGGGAGCTGTTTTTT. Its protein is CASSDSVWEKNTGELFF.

The chain employs TRBV11-3 and TRBJ1-2; D is perhaps TRBD1 (6 bases). The CDR3 extends over 16 amino acids. Looked up from germline, CDR1 is SGHNT and CDR2 is YENEEA. Trimming took 5 bases from V and 4 from J, leaving 20 bases between them. The CDR3 loop reads CASSPGTRGWVYGYTF. The DNA for the CDR3 is TGTGCCAGCAGCCCCGGGACAAGGGGGTGGGTCTATGGCTACACCTTC.